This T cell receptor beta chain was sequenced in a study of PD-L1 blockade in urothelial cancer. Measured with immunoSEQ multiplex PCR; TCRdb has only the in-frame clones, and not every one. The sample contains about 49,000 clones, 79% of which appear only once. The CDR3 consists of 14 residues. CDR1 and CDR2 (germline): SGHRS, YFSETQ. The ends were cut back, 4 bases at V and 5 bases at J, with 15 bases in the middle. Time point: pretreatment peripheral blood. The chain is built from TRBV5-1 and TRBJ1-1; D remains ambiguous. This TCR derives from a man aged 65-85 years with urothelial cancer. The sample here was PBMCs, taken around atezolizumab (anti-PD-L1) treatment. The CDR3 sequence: CASSLEVGGTEAFF. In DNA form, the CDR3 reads TGCGCCAGCAGCCTTGAGGTGGGTGGAACTGAAGCTTTCTTT.